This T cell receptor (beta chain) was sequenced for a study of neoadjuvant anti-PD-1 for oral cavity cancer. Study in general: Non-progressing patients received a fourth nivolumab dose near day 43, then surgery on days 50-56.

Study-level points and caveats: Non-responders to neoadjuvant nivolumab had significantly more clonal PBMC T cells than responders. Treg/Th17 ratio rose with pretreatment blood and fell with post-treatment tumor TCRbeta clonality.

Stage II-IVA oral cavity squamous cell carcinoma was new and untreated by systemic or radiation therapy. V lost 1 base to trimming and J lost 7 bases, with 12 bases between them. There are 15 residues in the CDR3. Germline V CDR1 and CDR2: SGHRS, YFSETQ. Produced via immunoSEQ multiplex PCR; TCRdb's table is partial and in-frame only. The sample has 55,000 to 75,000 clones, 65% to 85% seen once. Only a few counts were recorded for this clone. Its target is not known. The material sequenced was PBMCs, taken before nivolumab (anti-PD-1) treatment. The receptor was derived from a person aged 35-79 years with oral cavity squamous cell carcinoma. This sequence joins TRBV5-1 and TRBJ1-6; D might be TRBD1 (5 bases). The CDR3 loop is CASSLSRASNSPLHF. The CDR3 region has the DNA TGCGCCAGCAGCTTGTCCAGGGCGAGCAATTCACCCCTCCACTTT.